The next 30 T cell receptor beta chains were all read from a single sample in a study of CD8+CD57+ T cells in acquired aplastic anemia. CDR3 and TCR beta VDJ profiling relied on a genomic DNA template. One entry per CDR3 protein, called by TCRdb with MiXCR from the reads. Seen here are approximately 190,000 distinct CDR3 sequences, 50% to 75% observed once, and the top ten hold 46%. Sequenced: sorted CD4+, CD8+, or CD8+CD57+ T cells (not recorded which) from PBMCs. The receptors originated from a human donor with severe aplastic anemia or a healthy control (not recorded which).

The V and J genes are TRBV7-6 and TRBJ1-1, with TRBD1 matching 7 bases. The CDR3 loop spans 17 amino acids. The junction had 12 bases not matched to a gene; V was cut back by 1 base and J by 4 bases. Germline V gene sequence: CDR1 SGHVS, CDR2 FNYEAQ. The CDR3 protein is CASSLVRHDRVGTEAFF. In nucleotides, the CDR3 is TGTGCCAGCAGCTTAGTCCGACATGACAGGGTAGGCACTGAAGCTTTCTTT.

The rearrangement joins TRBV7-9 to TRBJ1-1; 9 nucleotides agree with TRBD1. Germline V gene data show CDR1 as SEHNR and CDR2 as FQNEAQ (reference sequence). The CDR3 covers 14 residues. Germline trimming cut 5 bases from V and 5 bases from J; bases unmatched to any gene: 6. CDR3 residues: CASSPTGGLTEAFF. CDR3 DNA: TGTGCCAGCAGCCCAACAGGGGGCCTTACTGAAGCTTTCTTT.

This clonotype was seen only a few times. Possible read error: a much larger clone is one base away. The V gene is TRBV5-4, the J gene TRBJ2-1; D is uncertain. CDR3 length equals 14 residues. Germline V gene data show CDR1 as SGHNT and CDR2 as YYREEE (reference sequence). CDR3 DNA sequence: TGTGCCAGCAGCTCCTGGGATACCTACAATGAGCAGCTCTTC. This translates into CASSSWDTYNEQLF.

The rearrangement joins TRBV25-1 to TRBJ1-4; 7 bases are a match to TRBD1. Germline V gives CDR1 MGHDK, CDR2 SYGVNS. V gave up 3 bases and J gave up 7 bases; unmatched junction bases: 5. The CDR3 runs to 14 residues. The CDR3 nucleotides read TGTGCCAGCAGTGAGGGACAGAAAGTTGAAAAACTGTTTTTT. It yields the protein CASSEGQKVEKLFF.

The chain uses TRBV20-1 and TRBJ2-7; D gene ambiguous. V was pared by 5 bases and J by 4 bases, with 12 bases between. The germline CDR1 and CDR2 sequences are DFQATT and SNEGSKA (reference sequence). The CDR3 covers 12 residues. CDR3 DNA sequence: TGCAGTGCTTTAACGCGCCCTTACGAGCAGTACTTC. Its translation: CSALTRPYEQYF.

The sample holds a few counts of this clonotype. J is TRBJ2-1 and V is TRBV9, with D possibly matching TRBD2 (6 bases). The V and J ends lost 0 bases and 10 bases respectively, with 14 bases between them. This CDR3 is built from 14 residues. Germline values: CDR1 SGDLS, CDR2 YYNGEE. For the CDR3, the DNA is TGTGCCAGCAGCGTAGAGCTGAGCGGGTGGGAGCAGTTCTTC. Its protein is CASSVELSGWEQFF.

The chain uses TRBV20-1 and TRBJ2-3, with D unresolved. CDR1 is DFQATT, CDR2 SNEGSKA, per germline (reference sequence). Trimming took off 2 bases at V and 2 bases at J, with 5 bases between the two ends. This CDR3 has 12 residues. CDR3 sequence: CSARILTDTQYF. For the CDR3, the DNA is TGCAGTGCTAGAATCCTCACAGATACGCAGTATTTT.

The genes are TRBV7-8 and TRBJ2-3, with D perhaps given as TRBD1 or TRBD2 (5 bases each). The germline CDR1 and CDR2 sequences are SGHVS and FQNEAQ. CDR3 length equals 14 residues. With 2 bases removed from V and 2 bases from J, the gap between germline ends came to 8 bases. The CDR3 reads CASSLSGATDTQYF. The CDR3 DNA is TGTGCCAGCAGCTTATCCGGGGCCACAGATACGCAGTATTTT.

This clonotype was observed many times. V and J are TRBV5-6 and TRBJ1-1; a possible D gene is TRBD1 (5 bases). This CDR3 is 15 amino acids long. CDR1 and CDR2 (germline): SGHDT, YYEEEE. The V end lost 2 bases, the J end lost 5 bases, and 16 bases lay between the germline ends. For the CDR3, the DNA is TGTGCCAGCAGCTTCGGGGCTCGGGGGTATACTGAAGCTTTCTTT. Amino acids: CASSFGARGYTEAFF.

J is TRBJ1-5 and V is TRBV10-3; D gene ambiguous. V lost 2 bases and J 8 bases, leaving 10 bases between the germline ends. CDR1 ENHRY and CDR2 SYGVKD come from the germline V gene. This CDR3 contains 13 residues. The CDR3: CAISETTSEPQHF. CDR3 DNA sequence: TGTGCCATCAGTGAGACTACTAGTGAGCCCCAGCATTTT.

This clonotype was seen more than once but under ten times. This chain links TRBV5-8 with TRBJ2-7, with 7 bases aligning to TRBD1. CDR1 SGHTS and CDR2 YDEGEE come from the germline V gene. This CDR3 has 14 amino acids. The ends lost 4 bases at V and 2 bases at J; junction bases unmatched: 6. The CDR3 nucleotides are TGTGCCAGCAGCGTTTGGGACAGTCCCTACGAGCAGTACTTC. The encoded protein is CASSVWDSPYEQYF.

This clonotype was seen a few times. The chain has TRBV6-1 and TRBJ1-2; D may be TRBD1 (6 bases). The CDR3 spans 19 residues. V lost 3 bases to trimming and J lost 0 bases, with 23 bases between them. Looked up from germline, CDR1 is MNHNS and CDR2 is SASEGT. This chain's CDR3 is CASSDFLGGEIETNYGYTF. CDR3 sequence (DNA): TGTGCCAGCAGTGATTTCTTAGGGGGGGAAATTGAGACTAACTATGGCTACACCTTC.

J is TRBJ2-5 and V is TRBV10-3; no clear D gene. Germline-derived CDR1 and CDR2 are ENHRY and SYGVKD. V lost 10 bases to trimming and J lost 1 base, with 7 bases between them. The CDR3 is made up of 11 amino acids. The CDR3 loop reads CATGFQETQYF. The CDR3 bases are TGTGCCACCGGGTTCCAAGAGACCCAGTACTTC.

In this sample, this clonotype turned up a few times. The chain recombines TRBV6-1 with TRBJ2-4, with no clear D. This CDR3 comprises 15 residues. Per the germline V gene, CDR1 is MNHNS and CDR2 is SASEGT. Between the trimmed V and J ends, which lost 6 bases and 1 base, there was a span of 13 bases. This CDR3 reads CASRDEPRAKNIQYF. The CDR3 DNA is TGTGCCAGCAGGGATGAACCTCGGGCCAAAAACATTCAGTACTTC.

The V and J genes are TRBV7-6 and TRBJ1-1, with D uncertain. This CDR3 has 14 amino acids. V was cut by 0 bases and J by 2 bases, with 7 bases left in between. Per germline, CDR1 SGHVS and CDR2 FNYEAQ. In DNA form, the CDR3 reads TGTGCCAGCAGCTTAGCGGCCTCCAACACTGAAGCTTTCTTT. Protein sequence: CASSLAASNTEAFF.

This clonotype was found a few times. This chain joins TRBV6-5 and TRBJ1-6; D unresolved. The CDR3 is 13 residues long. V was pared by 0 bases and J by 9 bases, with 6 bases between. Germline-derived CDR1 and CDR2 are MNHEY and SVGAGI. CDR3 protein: CASSYSGSSPLHF. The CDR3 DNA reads TGTGCCAGCAGTTACTCCGGGAGTTCACCCCTCCACTTT.

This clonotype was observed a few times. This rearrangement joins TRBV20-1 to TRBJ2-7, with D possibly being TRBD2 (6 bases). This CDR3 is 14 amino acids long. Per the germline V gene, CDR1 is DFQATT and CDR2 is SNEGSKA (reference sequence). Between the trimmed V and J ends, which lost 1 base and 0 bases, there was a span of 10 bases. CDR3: CSARGRGTSYEQYF. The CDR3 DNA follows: TGCAGTGCTAGAGGGAGGGGCACCTCCTACGAGCAGTACTTC.

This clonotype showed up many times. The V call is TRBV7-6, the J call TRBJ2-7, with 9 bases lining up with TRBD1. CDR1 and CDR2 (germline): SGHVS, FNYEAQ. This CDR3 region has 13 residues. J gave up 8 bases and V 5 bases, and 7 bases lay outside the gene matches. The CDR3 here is CASSRLTGGQQYF. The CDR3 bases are TGTGCCAGCAGCAGACTAACAGGGGGCCAGCAGTACTTC.

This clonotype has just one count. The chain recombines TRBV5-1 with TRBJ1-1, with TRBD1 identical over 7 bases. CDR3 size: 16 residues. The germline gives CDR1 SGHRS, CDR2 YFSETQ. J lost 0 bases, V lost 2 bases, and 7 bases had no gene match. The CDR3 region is CASSFTGVVMNTEAFF. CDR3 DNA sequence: TGCGCCAGCAGCTTTACAGGGGTGGTGATGAACACTGAAGCTTTCTTT.

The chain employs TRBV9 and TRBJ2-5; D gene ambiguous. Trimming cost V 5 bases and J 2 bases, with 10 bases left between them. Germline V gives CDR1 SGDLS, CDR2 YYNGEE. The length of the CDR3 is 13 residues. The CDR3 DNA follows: TGTGCCAGCAGTGGCGCCCTACAAGAGACCCAGTACTTC. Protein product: CASSGALQETQYF.

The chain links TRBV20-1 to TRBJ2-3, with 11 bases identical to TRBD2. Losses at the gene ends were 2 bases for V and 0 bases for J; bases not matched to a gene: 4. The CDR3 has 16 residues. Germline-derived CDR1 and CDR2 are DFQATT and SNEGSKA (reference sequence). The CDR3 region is CSARRLAGGSTDTQYF. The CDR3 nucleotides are TGCAGTGCTAGACGCCTAGCGGGAGGAAGCACAGATACGCAGTATTTT.

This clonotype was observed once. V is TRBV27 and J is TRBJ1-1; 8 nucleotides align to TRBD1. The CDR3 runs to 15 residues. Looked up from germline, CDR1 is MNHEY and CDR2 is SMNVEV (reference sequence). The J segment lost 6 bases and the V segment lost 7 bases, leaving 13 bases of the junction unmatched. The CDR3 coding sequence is TGTGCCAGCACGGCGTCAGGGGGCGGGGGACCTGAAGCTTTCTTT. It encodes CASTASGGGGPEAFF.

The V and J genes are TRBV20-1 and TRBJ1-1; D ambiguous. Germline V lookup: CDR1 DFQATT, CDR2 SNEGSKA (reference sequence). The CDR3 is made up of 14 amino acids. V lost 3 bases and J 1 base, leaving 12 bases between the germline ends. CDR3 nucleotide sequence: TGCAGTGCTAGGACCTACAGCGAGAACACTGAAGCTTTCTTT. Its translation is CSARTYSENTEAFF.

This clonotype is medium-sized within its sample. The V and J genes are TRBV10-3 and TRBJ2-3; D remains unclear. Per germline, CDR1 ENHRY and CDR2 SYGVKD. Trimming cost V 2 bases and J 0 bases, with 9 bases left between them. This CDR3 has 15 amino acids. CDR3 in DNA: TGTGCCATCAGTGAGCCAACTCTCAGCACAGATACGCAGTATTTT. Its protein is CAISEPTLSTDTQYF.

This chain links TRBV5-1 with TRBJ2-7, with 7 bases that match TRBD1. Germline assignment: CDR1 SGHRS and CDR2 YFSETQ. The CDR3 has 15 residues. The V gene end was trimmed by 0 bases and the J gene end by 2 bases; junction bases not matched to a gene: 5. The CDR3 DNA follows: TGCGCCAGCAGCTTGGCCGGGGACAGTGCCTACGAGCAGTACTTC. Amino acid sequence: CASSLAGDSAYEQYF.

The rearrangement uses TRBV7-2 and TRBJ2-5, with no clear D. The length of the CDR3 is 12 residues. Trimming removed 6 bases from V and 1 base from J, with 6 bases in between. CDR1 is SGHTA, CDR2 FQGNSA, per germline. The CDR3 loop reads CASRSGQETQYF. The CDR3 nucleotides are TGTGCCAGCAGATCAGGCCAAGAGACCCAGTACTTC.

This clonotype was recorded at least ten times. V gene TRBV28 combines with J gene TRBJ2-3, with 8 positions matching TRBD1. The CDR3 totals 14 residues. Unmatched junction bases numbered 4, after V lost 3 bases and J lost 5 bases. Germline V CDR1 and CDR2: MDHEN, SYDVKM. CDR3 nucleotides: TGTGCCAGCAGTTTCCAGGGGGCGGGAGATACGCAGTATTTT. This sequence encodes CASSFQGAGDTQYF.

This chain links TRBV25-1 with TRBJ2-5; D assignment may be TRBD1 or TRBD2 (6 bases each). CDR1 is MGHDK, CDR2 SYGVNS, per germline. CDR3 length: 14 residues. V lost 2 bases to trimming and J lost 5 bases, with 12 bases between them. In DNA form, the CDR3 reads TGTGCCAGCAGTGAAACGGGGGCTTTGGAGACCCAGTACTTC. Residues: CASSETGALETQYF.

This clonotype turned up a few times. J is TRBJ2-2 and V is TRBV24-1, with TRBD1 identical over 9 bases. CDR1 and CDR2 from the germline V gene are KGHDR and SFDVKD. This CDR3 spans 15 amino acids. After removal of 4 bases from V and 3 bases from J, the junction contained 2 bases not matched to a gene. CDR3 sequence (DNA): TGTGCCACCAGTGACGGACAGGGGTACACCGGGGAGCTGTTTTTT. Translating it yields CATSDGQGYTGELFF.

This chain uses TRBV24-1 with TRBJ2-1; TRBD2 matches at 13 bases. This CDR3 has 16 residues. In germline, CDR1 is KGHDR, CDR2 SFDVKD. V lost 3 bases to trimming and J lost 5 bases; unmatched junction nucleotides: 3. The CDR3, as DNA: TGTGCCACCAGTGATCGCGGACTAGCGGGGGACAATGAGCAGTTCTTC. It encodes CATSDRGLAGDNEQFF.